Listed below are T cell receptor beta chains from one sample, sequenced in a study of blood T cell repertoires in COVID-19. The table came from immunoSEQ multiplex PCR; TCRdb's copy has only in-frame clones and leaves some out. The table includes around 420,000 clones, roughly 86% detected once. The sequenced sample was PBMCs or T cells enriched from blood (not recorded which). These receptors came from a woman between 40 and 50 years old with acute COVID-19. The CDR3 runs from the conserved cysteine through the conserved F or W.

>TRBV3-1/TRBV3-2
CASSIHASESGNTIYF
>TRBV19
CASSIDPAINYGYTF
>TRBV2
CASSESRGNQPQHF
>TRBV6-5
CASMTGAREKLFF
>TRBV12-3/TRBV12-4
CASSLPNQPQHF
>TRBV7-8
CASSRDAGGGNTIYF
>TRBV4-1
CASSQESGLNSPLHF
>TRBV11-3
CASSLSATAGGRETQYF
>TRBV19
CASSWGTGSDTGGYTF
>TRBV5-4
CASSLPGGGTEAFF
>TRBV12-5
CASGLVGQGAYSNQPQHF
>TRBV2
CASRPRQGPYEQYF
>TRBV11-2
CASSLGRGPNYGYTF
>TRBV6-5
CASSSTFTSNQPQHF
>TRBV5-1
CASSLLAGKGSPLHF
>TRBV19
CASSTGGGGNQPQHF
>TRBV4-1
CASSRVPGQGGTDTQYF
>TRBV5-1
CASSFNRDRVGNTEAFF
>TRBV7-6
CASSFRDSNSPLHF
>TRBV7-9
CASSRGQGDQPQHF
>TRBV2
CASSAGQDYEQYF
>TRBV9
CASSDGQGGAYGYTF
>TRBV7-2
CASSLSGGYSEQYF
>TRBV9
CASSVGDNQPQHF
>TRBV2
CASSTGSDNGYTF
>TRBV5-1
CASTPGTGAAPEYF
>TRBV9
CASSVVLAGETYTDTQYF
>TRBV5-1
CASSLGSYNEQFF
>TRBV12-5
CASVTIRTQHF
>TRBV4-2
CASSQDVRDRTLSGNTIYF
>TRBV10-3
CATLTGGYGYTF
>TRBV24-1
CATSDARGGGTQYF